These 10 T cell receptor beta chains were all obtained from the same sample, sequenced in a study of blood T cell repertoires in COVID-19 (dated by TCRdb to 2018 to 2020). The library was made by the immunoSEQ multiplex PCR assay. TCRdb mirrors the immuneACCESS table, restricted to in-frame sequences. Some clones are absent from its copies; in checked studies, under half trace to an unresolved V gene, and the reason for the others is unknown. The sample includes 310,000 or so clones, with about nine tenths observed a single time. The biggest ten clones account for around 11% of the sample. The sample comprised peripheral blood. These TCRs come from a woman in her thirties with COVID-19, enrolled during active disease.

The chain has TRBV27 and TRBJ1-2, with a tentative D call TRBD1 (5 bases). Deletions cut 2 bases from V and 4 bases from J, with 8 bases between. Germline CDR1 reads MNHEY; CDR2 reads SMNVEV (reference sequence). CDR3 length: 13 residues. CDR3 nucleotide sequence: TGTGCCAGCAGTTTAGGGGGGAGCTATGGCTACACCTTC. Residues: CASSLGGSYGYTF.

This chain uses TRBV6-6 with TRBJ2-2, with TRBD2 as a possible D gene (5 bases). This CDR3 has 13 residues. The V and J ends lost 10 bases and 6 bases respectively, with 15 bases between them. CDR1 and CDR2 from the germline V gene are MNHNY and SVGAGI (reference sequence). This chain's CDR3 is CATSLISAGELFF. DNA for the CDR3: TGTGCCACCAGCTTGATTAGCGCCGGGGAGCTGTTTTTT.

The CDR3 nucleotides are TGCGCCAGCAGCCAAGATGGATCAGCGGCCACTTGGGGAGAGCAGTTCTTC. Translation: CASSQDGSAATWGEQFF. V usage is TRBV4-3 and J usage is TRBJ2-1, with a weak D call TRBD2 (5 bases). The ends were cut back, 0 bases at V and 10 bases at J, with 22 bases in the middle. CDR3 length: 17 residues. Germline V gene lookup returns CDR1 LGHNA and CDR2 YSLEER.

The V call is TRBV5-6, the J call TRBJ2-5; tentatively, D is TRBD1 (5 bases). Germline V gene data show CDR1 as SGHDT and CDR2 as YYEEEE. Trimming shortened V by 2 bases and J by 7 bases, and 18 bases separated the two germline ends. The CDR3 has 15 amino acids. CDR3 in amino acids: CASSFGWGTSGTQYF. The CDR3 bases are TGTGCCAGCAGCTTTGGCTGGGGCACCTCCGGGACCCAGTACTTC.

This clone was detected only a few times. CDR3 region: CASSMTSGSPDTQYF. CDR3 DNA: TGTGCCAGCAGCATGACTAGCGGGAGCCCCGATACGCAGTATTTT. The rearrangement links TRBV6-5 to TRBJ2-3; 12 positions agree with TRBD2. The CDR3 spans 15 residues. V gave up 6 bases and J gave up 6 bases; unmatched junction bases: 7. CDR1 MNHEY and CDR2 SVGAGI come from the germline V gene.

This chain links TRBV2 with TRBJ2-7; D is unclear. In germline, CDR1 is SNHLY, CDR2 FYNNEI. With 3 bases removed from V and 7 bases from J, the gap between germline ends came to 7 bases. CDR3 length equals 11 residues. CDR3 coding DNA: TGTGCCAGCAGTGAGAATCGGGAGCAGTACTTC. Its translation: CASSENREQYF.

The rearrangement uses TRBV6-6 and TRBJ1-4; 9 positions match TRBD1. The CDR3 totals 15 residues. The V and J ends lost 2 bases and 4 bases, in that order; junction bases with no gene match: 2. Germline CDR1 MNHNY, CDR2 SVGAGI (reference sequence). The CDR3 protein is CASSYGDRDNEKLFF. CDR3 DNA: TGTGCCAGCAGTTACGGGGACAGGGATAATGAAAAACTGTTTTTT.

The rearrangement joins TRBV24-1 to TRBJ2-2; 10 bases agree with TRBD1. V gave up 3 bases and J gave up 3 bases; unmatched junction bases: 3. Germline V gene data show CDR1 as KGHDR and CDR2 as SFDVKD. The CDR3 length is 16 residues. The CDR3 coding sequence is TGTGCCACCAGTGATCCGGACAGGGGGGACACCGGGGAGCTGTTTTTT. Its translation: CATSDPDRGDTGELFF.

This clone is a singleton in its sample. The chain has TRBV29-1 and TRBJ2-3; D is possibly TRBD1 (5 bases). CDR3 length equals 16 residues. Deletions cut 0 bases from V and 0 bases from J, with 13 bases between. Per the germline V gene, CDR1 is SQVTM and CDR2 is ANQGSEA. CDR3 bases: TGCAGCGTTGAAGAGACCGCCAGGGCTAGCACAGATACGCAGTATTTT. The encoded protein is CSVEETARASTDTQYF.

The V and J genes are TRBV24-1 and TRBJ2-7; TRBD2 aligns across 11 bases. The CDR3 contains 15 residues. Germline CDR1 KGHDR, CDR2 SFDVKD. V lost 3 bases to trimming and J lost 4 bases; unmatched junction nucleotides: 4. CDR3 in DNA: TGTGCCACCAGTGATCTGGCTAGCGGGAGGTACGAGCAGTACTTC. This sequence encodes CATSDLASGRYEQYF.